The 4 T cell receptor beta chains presented below share a single source sample, sequenced in a study of tissue T cells after allogeneic stem cell transplantation. Assay: immunoSEQ multiplex PCR; the TCRdb copy retains only in-frame clones and omits some. The table records several thousand clones, about two fifths of them present only once. The time point: mouse harvest day 14 after allogeneic transplant. Each mouse received 10^7 T-cell-depleted marrow cells plus 10^6 splenic CD5+ T cells by tail vein. Sequenced input: gut tissue. These receptor sequences come from a female BALB/c mouse given C57BL/6 T cells with graft-versus-host disease after an allogeneic hematopoietic cell transplant.

This clone is judged medium-sized. Genes and germline come from the mouse. Read coverage stops 1 residue before the CDR3 terminus; the germline J gene supplies the remainder. This chain links TRBV12-2 with TRBJ2-4; 10 bases are shared with TRBD1. Germline trimming cut 0 bases from V and 5 bases from J; bases unmatched to any gene: 4. The germline V gene encodes CDR1 SGHLS and CDR2 HYDKME. The CDR3 runs to 15 residues. Partial CDR3 DNA: TGTGCCAGCTCTCTCGACAGGGGGCGGGGAAACACCTTGTAC. Its protein is CASSLDRGRGNTLY. The entire CDR3 reads CASSLDRGRGNTLYF.

Worth noting for this clone: Each gene name is a mouse one. Read sequence stops 1 residue before the CDR3 end, and the germline J gene provides the missing end. This sequence joins TRBV26 and TRBJ1-1; D remains unclear. The germline V and J ends were trimmed by 2 bases and 4 bases, with 5 bases remaining between them. The CDR3 consists of 12 residues. Germline CDR1 KGHPV, CDR2 FQNQEV (reference sequence). The part of the CDR3 DNA that was read is TGTGCCAGCAGTCTGCGGAGCACAGAAGTCTTC. It specifies CASSLRSTEVF. The complete CDR3 protein is CASSLRSTEVFF.

As concerns this clone: Genes and germline come from the mouse. The read ends 1 residue shy of where the CDR3 ends; the end is completed using the germline J gene. The J gene is TRBJ2-7, the V gene TRBV3, with TRBD1 matching over 8 bases. Germline CDR1 and CDR2: SNHLY and FYNGKV (reference sequence). J gave up 2 bases and V 1 base, and 1 base lay outside the gene matches. The CDR3 length is 14 residues. The CDR3 DNA, read in part, is TGTGCCAGCAGCTTAGAACAGGGGGCCTATGAACAGTAC. Its protein is CASSLEQGAYEQY. From start to end, the CDR3 is CASSLEQGAYEQYF.

On this clone: Gene names refer to mouse genes. From the germline J gene comes the end of the CDR3, since the read stops 1 residue before it. The V call is TRBV3, the J call TRBJ1-2, with D hard to call. The CDR3 totals 13 residues. V shed 3 bases and J shed 1 base, with 6 bases lying between them. Germline CDR1 is SNHLY and CDR2 is FYNGKV (reference sequence). The DNA read from the CDR3 is TGTGCCAGCAGCTTCCGCATAAACTCCGACTACACC. Residues: CASSFRINSDYT. The whole CDR3 reads CASSFRINSDYTF.